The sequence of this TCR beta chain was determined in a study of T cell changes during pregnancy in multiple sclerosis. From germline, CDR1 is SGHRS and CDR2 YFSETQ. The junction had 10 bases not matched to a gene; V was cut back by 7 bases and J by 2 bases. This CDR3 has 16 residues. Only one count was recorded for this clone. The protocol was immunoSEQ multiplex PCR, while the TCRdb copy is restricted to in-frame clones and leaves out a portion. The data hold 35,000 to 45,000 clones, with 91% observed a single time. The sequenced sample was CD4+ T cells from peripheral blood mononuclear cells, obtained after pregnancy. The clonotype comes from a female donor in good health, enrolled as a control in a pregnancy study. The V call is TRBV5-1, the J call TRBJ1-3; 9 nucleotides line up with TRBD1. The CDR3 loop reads CASANRGQGTGNTIYF. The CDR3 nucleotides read TGCGCCAGCGCCAACCGTGGACAGGGGACTGGAAACACCATATATTTT.